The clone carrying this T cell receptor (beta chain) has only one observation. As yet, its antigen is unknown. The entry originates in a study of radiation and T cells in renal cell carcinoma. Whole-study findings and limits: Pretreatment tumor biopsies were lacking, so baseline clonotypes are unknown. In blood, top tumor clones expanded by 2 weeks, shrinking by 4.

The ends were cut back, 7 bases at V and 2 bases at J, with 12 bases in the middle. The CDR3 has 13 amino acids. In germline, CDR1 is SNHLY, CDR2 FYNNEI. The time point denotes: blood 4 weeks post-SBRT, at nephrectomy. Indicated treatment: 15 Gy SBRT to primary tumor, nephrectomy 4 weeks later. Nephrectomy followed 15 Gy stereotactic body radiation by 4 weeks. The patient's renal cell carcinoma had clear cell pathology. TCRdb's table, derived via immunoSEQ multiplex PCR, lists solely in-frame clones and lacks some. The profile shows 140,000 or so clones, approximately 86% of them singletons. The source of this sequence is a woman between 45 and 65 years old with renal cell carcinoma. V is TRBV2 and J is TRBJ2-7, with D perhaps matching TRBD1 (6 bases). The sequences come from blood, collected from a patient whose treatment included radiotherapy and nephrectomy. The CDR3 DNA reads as TGTGCCAGCAACACAGGGCGAACCTACGAGCAGTACTTC. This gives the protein CASNTGRTYEQYF.